These 2 T cell receptor beta chains came from one sample sequenced in a study of T cell repertoires in cytomegalovirus infection. A single record per CDR3 protein comes from TCRdb applying MiXCR to the reads. The profile shows a few hundred thousand distinct CDR3 sequences, 8% to 10% of them singletons. The sequenced sample consisted of PBMCs. These receptor sequences come from a human donor in good health (CMV status not recorded). Some clones in this sample may be carry-over from other donors' samples.

This sequence joins TRBV25-1 and TRBJ2-5; the D gene could be TRBD1 or TRBD2 (6 bases each). CDR1 is MGHDK and CDR2 is SYGVNS in the germline V gene. This CDR3 comprises 16 residues. Trimming took 5 bases from V and 5 from J, leaving 21 bases between them. The CDR3 DNA sequence: TGTGCCAGCAGTAGTCAGCCCTTTACAGGGAGGGAGACCCAGTACTTC. It codes for CASSSQPFTGRETQYF.

This clonotype was seen only a few times. CDR3 sequence reads: CASSIRLLSSGNTIYF. CDR3 sequence (DNA): TGTGCCAGTAGTATCCGGCTACTCAGCTCTGGAAACACCATATATTTT. This rearrangement joins TRBV19 to TRBJ1-3, with D unclear. CDR1 and CDR2 from the germline V gene are LNHDA and SQIVND (reference sequence). The V end was cut by 3 bases, the J end by 0 bases, with 12 bases between. This CDR3 is 16 amino acids long.